This is a list of T cell receptor beta chains from one sample in a study of cytomegalovirus exposure and HLA in healthy donors. Profiled with immunoSEQ multiplex PCR; TCRdb holds only in-frame clones, not every one. This sample has approximately 180,000 clones; around nine tenths occur once, and the top ten carry roughly 3%. The specimen sequenced was PBMCs. These TCRs come from a man aged 18 to 30 in good health and CMV-seropositive. CDR3s include the opening cysteine and the closing phenylalanine or tryptophan. The D gene is left open where the match is weak. Rows may omit the clone size; those that give it use once, few, many or a size class.

DNA,CDR3,J,V,size,D
TGTGCCAGCAGTGAAGGCCAGGGGAAGAGCTCCTATAATTCACCCCTCCACTTT,CASSEGQGKSSYNSPLHF,TRBJ1-6,TRBV25-1,.,.
TGTGCCAGCAGTGACAGTACATACAATGAGCAGTTCTTC,CASSDSTYNEQFF,TRBJ2-1,TRBV2,.,.
TGTGCCACCCCCGGAGTTCCCGGGGGGCGCGACTATGGCTACACCTTC,CATPGVPGGRDYGYTF,TRBJ1-2,TRBV2,.,.
TGTGCCTGGACAACAGGGTCCGGGGAGCTGTTTTTT,CAWTTGSGELFF,TRBJ2-2,TRBV30,.,.
TGCGCCAGCAGCTCTGACAGGGCATCAAGAGCTTTCTTT,CASSSDRASRAFF,TRBJ1-1,TRBV5-1,.,TRBD1
TGTGCCAGCAGCCCCGGGACAGGGGGCGACACAGATACGCAGTATTTT,CASSPGTGGDTDTQYF,TRBJ2-3,TRBV7-6,.,TRBD1
TGTGCCAGCACCGTGAGGGCTAGCGGGACGTTCACAGATACGCAGTATTTT,CASTVRASGTFTDTQYF,TRBJ2-3,TRBV7-6,.,TRBD2
TGCGCCAGCAGCTTCACCGGGACAGGGGGCGAAAAACTGTTTTTT,CASSFTGTGGEKLFF,TRBJ1-4,TRBV5-1,.,TRBD1
TGTGCCAGCACGGACAGTCCGAATCAGCCCCAGCATTTT,CASTDSPNQPQHF,TRBJ1-5,TRBV27,few,.
TGTGCCAGCAGCCCCCCACAGTGGGGGGTCAACGGGGAGCTGTTTTTT,CASSPPQWGVNGELFF,TRBJ2-2,TRBV13,.,.
TGTGCCAGCAGCTTAGATACGGGAGGACGAAATGAGCAGTTCTTC,CASSLDTGGRNEQFF,TRBJ2-1,TRBV7-3,.,TRBD2
TGTGCCAGTAGGATAAACTGGGGGGAGGCTGAGCAGTTCTTC,CASRINWGEAEQFF,TRBJ2-1,TRBV19,.,.
TGTGCCAGCAGTGAAGTGGACAGTGCTCACTATGGCTACACCTTC,CASSEVDSAHYGYTF,TRBJ1-2,TRBV2,.,.
TGTGCCAGCAGCAGGGGGGGCGGGGGCGGCAATGAGCAGTTCTTC,CASSRGGGGGNEQFF,TRBJ2-1,TRBV11-2,.,.
TGCAGCGTTGAAGGGGGGAGGTCAGAGACCCAGTACTTC,CSVEGGRSETQYF,TRBJ2-5,TRBV29-1,.,.
TGTGCCTGGAGTAGGGTGGGACAGGGGTATCCTGAAGCTTTCTTT,CAWSRVGQGYPEAFF,TRBJ1-1,TRBV30,.,TRBD1
TGTGCCAGCAGTTACTCGAGTTTCGACAACTACGAGCAGTACTTC,CASSYSSFDNYEQYF,TRBJ2-7,TRBV6-5,few,.
TGTGCCAGCAGCTCCAGGGGTGGTGAGCAGTTCTTC,CASSSRGGEQFF,TRBJ2-1,TRBV9,once,.
TGTGCCAGCAGCTTGAACTCTAACACCGGGGAGCTGTTTTTT,CASSLNSNTGELFF,TRBJ2-2,TRBV7-3,.,.
TGTGCCAGCAGCTCTGGACTCGATCAGCCCCAGCATTTT,CASSSGLDQPQHF,TRBJ1-5,TRBV7-6,.,.
TGTGCCAGCAGCTCCCCCCCAGGGAACGAGCAGTACTTC,CASSSPPGNEQYF,TRBJ2-7,TRBV7-9,.,.
TGCAGCGTGAGTAAAGATACGCAGTATTTT,CSVSKDTQYF,TRBJ2-3,TRBV29-1,.,.
TGTGCCAGCAGCTTACAGCTAGCGGGGGGTCCTCCGGGCGAGCAGTACTTC,CASSLQLAGGPPGEQYF,TRBJ2-7,TRBV7-9,.,TRBD2
TGTGCCAGTAGTATGGTGTCGGGGGGTACCTACGAGCAGTACTTC,CASSMVSGGTYEQYF,TRBJ2-7,TRBV19,once,TRBD2
TGTGCCAGCACAGCCGGCGGGGGCGCGCGGTACGAGCAGTACTTC,CASTAGGGARYEQYF,TRBJ2-7,TRBV7-6,.,.
TGTGCCGGGGTCGGAAGTAGGGGGCATTTAAGCCATGAGCAGTTCTTC,CAGVGSRGHLSHEQFF,TRBJ2-1,TRBV7-5,once,.
TGTGCCAGCAGCTTAGCAGAGCGGGGGGAGGGAAATGAGCAGTTCTTC,CASSLAERGEGNEQFF,TRBJ2-1,TRBV7-6,.,TRBD2
TGTGCCAGCAGCGTTTCTAGCGGGAGGGGGAATGAGCAGTTCTTC,CASSVSSGRGNEQFF,TRBJ2-1,TRBV9,.,TRBD2
TGTGCCTGGAGTCCAGACACCGACACCGGGGAGCTGTTTTTT,CAWSPDTDTGELFF,TRBJ2-2,TRBV30,.,.
TGTGCCAGCAGTGCCCCGGGACAGCACACCGGGGAGCTGTTTTTT,CASSAPGQHTGELFF,TRBJ2-2,TRBV6-5,.,TRBD1
TGTGCCAGCAGCTGGGGGGGCCAGGGCCTCTATGGCTACACCTTC,CASSWGGQGLYGYTF,TRBJ1-2,TRBV7-9,few,.
TGTGCCAGCAGCCGAACCCTACAGGGGAACTCTGGAAACACCATATATTTT,CASSRTLQGNSGNTIYF,TRBJ1-3,TRBV7-2,.,TRBD1
TGTGCTAGCAGCCCGTGGGACAGGGGGCCTGAGTTACACACCATATATTTT,CASSPWDRGPELHTIYF,TRBJ1-3,TRBV7-7,.,TRBD1
TGCGCCAGCAGCTGGACAGGGGGCGAGCAGTACTTC,CASSWTGGEQYF,TRBJ2-7,TRBV4-1,few,TRBD1
TGTGCCATCAGTGAGTACAGGACTAGTTCCACTGAGCAGTTCTTC,CAISEYRTSSTEQFF,TRBJ2-1,TRBV10-3,.,TRBD2
TGCGCCAGCAGCTTGCCCTCTCGGGGTAGCGGGGCTACCTACAATGAGCAGTTCTTC,CASSLPSRGSGATYNEQFF,TRBJ2-1,TRBV5-1,.,TRBD2
TGTGCCACCGGGATTCTAACTAGCACAGATACGCAGTATTTT,CATGILTSTDTQYF,TRBJ2-3,TRBV6-1,.,.
TGTGCCAGCAGCAAGGACGAGGGCGGCAATCAGCCCCAGCATTTT,CASSKDEGGNQPQHF,TRBJ1-5,TRBV5-6,.,.
TGTGCCTGGAGTGTCGATGGGGCTTGGGCTAGCGGGGGGAGAGATACGCAGTATTTT,CAWSVDGAWASGGRDTQYF,TRBJ2-3,TRBV30,.,TRBD2
TGTGCCAGTAGTATAGCCCAGGGGGGCGCCACTGAAGCTTTCTTT,CASSIAQGGATEAFF,TRBJ1-1,TRBV19,.,TRBD1
TGTGCCAGCAGCTTCGATGGAGGTACTTATGGCTACACCTTC,CASSFDGGTYGYTF,TRBJ1-2,TRBV7-2,.,.
TGTGCCAGCAAAATAGGGGGAGGGGAGCAGTACTTC,CASKIGGGEQYF,TRBJ2-7,TRBV27,.,.
TGTGCCATCAGAGAGGGGAGGGTTATTAACGAGCAGTACTTC,CAIREGRVINEQYF,TRBJ2-7,TRBV10-3,.,TRBD2
TGTGCCAGCACCCTCTCTAACTATGGCTACACCTTC,CASTLSNYGYTF,TRBJ1-2,TRBV5-6,.,.
TGTGCCAGCGGGGGACTAGCGGGGGGGCCAGATACGCAGTATTTT,CASGGLAGGPDTQYF,TRBJ2-3,TRBV2,.,TRBD2
TGCGCCAGCAGCCCAGGGGCCTACGAGCAGTACTTC,CASSPGAYEQYF,TRBJ2-7,TRBV5-1,.,.
TGTGCCAGCACCCGGGGTAGCGGGAGGGCGGGGACCGGGGAGCTGTTTTTT,CASTRGSGRAGTGELFF,TRBJ2-2,TRBV27,.,TRBD2
TGTGCCAGCAGTCCACAGGCCCATGAGCAGTTCTTC,CASSPQAHEQFF,TRBJ2-1,TRBV6-6,once,.
TGCGCCAGCAGCTTGGGTGGAGGCACAGATACGCAGTATTTT,CASSLGGGTDTQYF,TRBJ2-3,TRBV5-1,.,.